This TCR beta chain was identified during a study of T cell repertoires in cytomegalovirus infection. Study-level background: Based on public TCR beta signatures, there were indications of CMV infection and of a matching HLA type. Broader study findings: Within the response measured ex vivo, HLA-C-restricted CMV-specific TCR beta clonotypes were dominant. Cumulated frequencies of public TCR beta families served to identify carriers of CMV plus the relevant HLA.

TCRdb reprocessed the reads via MiXCR and lists one record per CDR3 protein. The data contain about a million distinct CDR3 sequences, less than 40% of them seen just once; the ten biggest clones take up around 15%. Points on this clonotype: Its antigen is currently unknown.

CDR3 length: 14 residues. V gave up 3 bases and J gave up 10 bases; unmatched junction bases: 11. Germline CDR1 is MGHRA and CDR2 is YSYEKL. The TCR sequence derives from a human donor in good health (CMV status not recorded). Some clones in this sample may be carry-over from other donors' samples. V is TRBV4-1 and J is TRBJ1-1; TRBD1 matches at 7 bases. The sample in question was cultured CD8+ T cells from PBMCs, obtained from culture after CMV antigen stimulation. The CDR3 coding sequence is TGCGCCAGCAGCCACATAGGAGGGGGCGCGGCAGCTTTCTTT. Translating it yields CASSHIGGGAAAFF.